The clone carrying this T cell receptor beta chain was detected once. Its antigen is currently unknown. Noted treatment: 19 received Ad26.COV2.S at low or high dose, single or two shots; about 5 received placebo; per-sample allocation not given. Day 63 following the first vaccine or placebo injection was when the samples were taken. A Boston donor was an adult aged 18-55 years. Libraries were prepared by immunoSEQ multiplex PCR; TCRdb keeps only in-frame clonotypes and omits some of them. In the table there are 350,000 to 450,000 clones, roughly 84% of which are singletons. The CDR3 has 16 residues. The germline V gene has CDR1 SGHDN and CDR2 FVKESK. V lost 0 bases, J lost 1 base, and 11 bases lay in between. The entry originates in a study of Ad26.COV2.S vaccination and SARS-CoV-2 variants. Overall study context: In the study, Ad26.COV2.S was injected intramuscularly once, or twice 56 days apart.

Broader study findings: Recipients of either vaccine or placebo displayed similar breadth of non-spike TCRs. From the TCR breadth and depth analyses, total T cell responses may have been underestimated.

This TCR derives from a person between 18 and 60 years old who received the Ad26.COV2.S COVID-19 vaccine or a placebo. This specimen was peripheral blood, taken in a trial of Ad26.COV2.S vaccine versus placebo. The chain uses TRBV14 and TRBJ2-3; D is possibly TRBD2 (5 bases). CDR3 bases: TGTGCCAGCAGCCAAGATATAGCGTACCGCACAGATACGCAGTATTTT. Protein product: CASSQDIAYRTDTQYF.